This T cell receptor (beta chain) was recovered during a study of CD8 T cells in Susac syndrome. The CDR3 sequence is 17 residues long. The V segment lost 0 bases and the J segment 0 bases; nucleotides outside the gene matches: 6. CDR1 is DFQATT, CDR2 SNEGSKA, per germline (reference sequence). Roughly 0.45 to 1 ug RNA was reverse transcribed with random hexamers. TCRdb re-called the immunoSEQ multiplex PCR reads with MiXCR, one entry per CDR3 protein. The sample carries roughly 200,000 distinct CDR3 sequences, nearly 97% recorded once. V is TRBV20-1 and J is TRBJ1-5; 9 bases align to TRBD1. This sequence was found in a human donor with multiple sclerosis. Input material: CD4+ T cells from PBMCs. The CDR3 is CSARERTGDYSNQPQHF. Here the CDR3 DNA reads TGCAGTGCTAGAGAGAGGACAGGGGATTATAGCAATCAGCCCCAGCATTTT.